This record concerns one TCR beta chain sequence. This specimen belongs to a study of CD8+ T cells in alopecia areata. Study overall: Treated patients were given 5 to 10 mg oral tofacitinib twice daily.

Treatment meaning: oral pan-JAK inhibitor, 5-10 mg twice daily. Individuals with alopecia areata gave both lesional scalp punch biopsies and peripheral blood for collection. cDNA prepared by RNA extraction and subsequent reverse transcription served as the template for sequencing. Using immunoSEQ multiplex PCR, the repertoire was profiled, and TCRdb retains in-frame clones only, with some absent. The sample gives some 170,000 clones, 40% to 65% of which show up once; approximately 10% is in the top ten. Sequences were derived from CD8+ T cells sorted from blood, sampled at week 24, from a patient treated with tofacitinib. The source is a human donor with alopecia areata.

The CDR3 DNA is TGCGCCAGCAGCCAAACAGGGGCTAGGACAGATACGCAGTATTTT. Translated, it gives CASSQTGARTDTQYF. The chain combines TRBV4-3 with TRBJ2-3; 7 bases fit TRBD1. The germline CDR1 and CDR2 sequences are LGHNA and YSLEER. V lost 2 bases and J lost 3; bases outside the gene matches: 5. This CDR3 comprises 15 residues.